This T cell receptor (beta chain) was retrieved from a study of monozygotic twins with inflammatory bowel disease. Blood was drawn once per donor, and each sample measured more than 2 ml. The CDR3 extends over 17 amino acids. Germline V lookup: CDR1 MNHEY, CDR2 SMNVEV (reference sequence). UMIs that included a 6-nucleotide sample barcode were added by template switching, which took place during cDNA synthesis. PCR of TCRalpha and TCRbeta cDNA was nested, with two rounds of about 15 and 9 cycles. TCRdb reprocessed the 5' RACE reads; each CDR3 protein has one entry and no DNA is given. Its table records approximately 330,000 distinct CDR3 sequences.

Sequencing was performed on blood. J is TRBJ2-2 and V is TRBV27; without DNA, the TCRdb call of TRBD1 cannot be checked. This clonotype was sampled from a human donor with ulcerative colitis or Crohn's disease, or a healthy co-twin of an affected twin (not recorded which). The CDR3 loop reads CASRRQGAGVLAGELFF.